Detailed here is one T cell receptor (beta chain). Its antigen remains undetermined. Per-base quality was not reported, and no clone a single base away is much larger than it. The donors were healthy, HIV-negative adults with no recently reported acute infections or vaccinations. All donors were Caucasian adults living in Nashville, Tennessee, USA. CD4+ T cells were enriched by magnetic negative selection, after which naive cells were positively selected on CD45RA and the negative fraction was taken as the memory subset. After blood collection by leukapheresis, PBMCs were isolated using Ficoll-Histopaque density gradient centrifugation and then cryopreserved in the vapor phase of liquid nitrogen. Analytical flow cytometry was used to check the purity and quantity of every magnetically sorted T cell population. From each sorted fraction, genomic DNA was isolated and quantified by UV absorbance on a Nanodrop 2000c.

Using the deep immunoSEQ assay, TCR CDR3 regions were amplified from genomic DNA by multiplex PCR. Genomic DNA extracted from each cell subset was distributed evenly over all wells of several immunoSEQ 96-well plates, and each plate served as one replicate. For sorted subsets, roughly 200 ng of genomic DNA, equivalent to roughly 30,000 T cell genomes, went into each replicate PCR. Purified libraries were quantified with a Qubit 3.0 fluorometer, sized on a Bioanalyzer 2100, and re-quantified with the KAPA Library Quantification kit. Every immunoSEQ 96-well plate was sequenced on a separate single-read 150-cycle Illumina NextSeq 550 flow cell. Per the authors' processing: Because the immunoSEQ output held only junctional sequences and lacked quality scores, the filtering could not match the filtering applied to full-length reads. Sequences were annotated with PyIR, a Python wrapper for IgBLAST v1.9, and V/J genes and CDR3 were assigned using IMGT germline references. Reads were removed for weak V/J assignments (E-value above 1e-6), missing CDR3, stop codons, out-of-frame junctions, or ambiguous translated residues. A V3J clonotype was defined by an identical inferred V gene, J gene, and CDR3 amino acid sequence. To compute the percentage overlap between repertoires, the number of shared unique clonotypes was divided by the size of the smaller repertoire. Richness of each repertoire was evaluated using RTK rarefaction, the Chao1 estimator, and Recon v2.1 estimates of unobserved clonotypes. Generation probabilities for all TCRbeta clonotypes obtained by the gDNA method from several donors were computed using OLGA. Drawn from immuneACCESS, this table holds only the in-frame rearrangements with V and J called that TCRdb kept. Clones are partly lost; checked studies trace under half to an unresolved V gene and leave the rest unexplained. V and J calls and clone size come straight from that table; D and trimming were deduced from the DNA. The sample table contains 2 million to 2.5 million clones; only one count was recorded for 92% of them. The ten largest clones add up to 0.37% of the sample.

These data are taken from a study of shared clonotypes between healthy human individuals (dated by TCRdb to about 2020). Notes on the research overall: The cohort included three men and a couple of women between 18 and 49 years of age. Libraries were prepared and TCR repertoires were sequenced by different laboratories using diverse techniques, in order to increase sequencing depth and limit assay-specific biases. For each donor, three plates each were used for CD4 naive and CD4 memory, two plates were used for CD8 naive, and one plate was used for CD8 memory. Each donor's leukapheresis produced roughly between roughly 0.9 and 8.9 billion PBMCs. To estimate repertoire size and how much clonotypes are shared between individuals, the study performed deep sequencing of blood TCR repertoires from a few healthy adults. Overall study results and their limits: Pairwise subsampling indicated that sequencing depth was expected to affect the degree of clonotype sharing among donors. Naive subsets generally had larger estimated clonotype richness than memory subsets. Across a handful of donors, roughly 5.1% of naive CD4, approximately 3.5% of naive CD8, approximately 2.5% of memory CD4, and approximately 0.42% of memory CD8 clonotypes were shared. Because the study included only a small number of donors, the genetic and exposure-history diversity represented was limited. Higher generation probabilities were observed for clonotypes shared by all four sorted-subset donors than for non-shared clonotypes. Incomplete sequencing was indicated by rarefaction of sorted-subset datasets, despite the large sequencing depth. Only blood was sampled, and tissue TCR repertoires likely differ from those in blood.

From its cysteine to its phenylalanine, the CDR3 spans 17 amino acids. The sequence is cut down to CDR3 DNA, 51 bases in frame from base 1. Germline trimming amounts to 5 bases on V and 4 bases on J, with 12 as the count of junction bases outside the gene matches. From a lookup of the germline V gene, CDR1 and CDR2 are KGHSH and LQKENI. The sample consisted of naive CD4+ T cells from PBMCs. In light of the paper, this sample's cell subset or site label describes: CD45RA+ positively selected. In this chain, TRBV18 is recombined with TRBJ2-1; 9 middle bases align to TRBD2. The TCR sequence derives from a young man in good health. Some clones in this sample may be carry-over from other donors' samples. The CDR3 reads CASSSLAGRTLYNEQFF. In nucleotides, the sequence is TGTGCCAGCTCATCCCTAGCGGGAAGAACCCTTTACAATGAGCAGTTCTTC.